This TCR beta chain was recovered during a study of blood T cells in healthy people across ages. Study conclusions and caveats: Unsorted PBMC input precluded a conclusive naive versus antigen-experienced comparison. Older age went with lower TCR beta diversity per million T cells, in a roughly linear way.

This clonotype has only a few counts. Antigen specificity is unknown. The authors ran a second PCR of about 6 to 11 cycles using a sample-barcoded 5' primer and a J-beta primer mix. A single record per CDR3 protein comes from TCRdb applying MiXCR to the 5' RACE reads. The sample lists hundreds of thousands of distinct CDR3 sequences, roughly 50% seen once, with roughly 34% in the top ten. The CDR3 runs 17 residues. V was pared by 3 bases and J by 1 base, with 8 bases of the junction left unmatched. The rearrangement uses TRBV12-3 or TRBV12-4 and TRBJ1-1; 10 nucleotides agree with TRBD1. Sequencing used blood. This clonotype was obtained from a man aged 55 to 69 in good health. The CDR3 DNA follows: TGTGCCAGCAGTTTTGGTCAGTGGGACAGGGGGAACACTGAAGCTTTCTTT. It codes for CASSFGQWDRGNTEAFF.